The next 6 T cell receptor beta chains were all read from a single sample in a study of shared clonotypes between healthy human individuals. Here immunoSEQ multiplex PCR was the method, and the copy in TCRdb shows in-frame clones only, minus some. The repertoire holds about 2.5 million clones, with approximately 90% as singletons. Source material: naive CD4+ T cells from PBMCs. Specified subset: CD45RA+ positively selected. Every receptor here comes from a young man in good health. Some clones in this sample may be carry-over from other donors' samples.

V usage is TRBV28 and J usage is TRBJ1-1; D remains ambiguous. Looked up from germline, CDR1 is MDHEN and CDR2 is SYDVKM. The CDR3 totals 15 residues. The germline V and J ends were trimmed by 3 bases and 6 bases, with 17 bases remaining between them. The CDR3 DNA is TGTGCCAGCAGTTTCCCCTCGACGGGGAGCCCTGAAGCTTTCTTT. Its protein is CASSFPSTGSPEAFF.

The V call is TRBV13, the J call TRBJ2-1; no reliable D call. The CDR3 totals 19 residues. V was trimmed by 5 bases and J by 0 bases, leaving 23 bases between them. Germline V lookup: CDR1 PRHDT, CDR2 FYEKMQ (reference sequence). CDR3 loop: CASSPRPLRMAISYNEQFF. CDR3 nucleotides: TGTGCCAGCAGCCCAAGGCCGCTCCGGATGGCCATCTCCTACAATGAGCAGTTCTTC.

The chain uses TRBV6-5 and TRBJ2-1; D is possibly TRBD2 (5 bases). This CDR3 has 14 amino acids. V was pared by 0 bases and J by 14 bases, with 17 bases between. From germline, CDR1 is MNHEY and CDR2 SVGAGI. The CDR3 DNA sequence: TGTGCCAGCAGTTACTCACGAGGACTCGCTCAGGAGTTCTTC. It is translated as CASSYSRGLAQEFF.

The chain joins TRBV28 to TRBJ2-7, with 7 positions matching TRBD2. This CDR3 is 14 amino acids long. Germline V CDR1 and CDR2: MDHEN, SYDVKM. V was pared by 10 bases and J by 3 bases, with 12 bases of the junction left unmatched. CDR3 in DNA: TGTGCCACACTACCGGGGGGTATCTACTACGAGCAGTACTTC. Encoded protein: CATLPGGIYYEQYF.

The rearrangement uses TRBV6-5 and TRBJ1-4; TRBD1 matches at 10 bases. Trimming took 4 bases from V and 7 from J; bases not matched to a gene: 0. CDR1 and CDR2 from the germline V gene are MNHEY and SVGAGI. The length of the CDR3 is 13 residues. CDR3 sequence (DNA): TGTGCCAGCAGTTGGGACAGGGGTGAAAAACTGTTTTTT. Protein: CASSWDRGEKLFF.

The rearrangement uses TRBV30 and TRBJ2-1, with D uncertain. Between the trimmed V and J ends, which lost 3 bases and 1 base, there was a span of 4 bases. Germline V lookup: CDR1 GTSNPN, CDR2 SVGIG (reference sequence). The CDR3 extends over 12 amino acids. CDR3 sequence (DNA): TGTGCCTGGAGAGGTTCCTACAATGAGCAGTTCTTC. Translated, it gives CAWRGSYNEQFF.